Below, one T cell receptor beta chain is given with its context. The antigen is not known. This entry is derived from a study of blood T cells in healthy people across ages. Study-wide findings and caveats: Diversity figures based on one million T cells were deemed too low.

A sample-barcoded 5' primer and a J-beta primer mix were used in a second PCR of about 6 to 12 cycles. MiXCR was run by TCRdb on the 5' RACE reads, yielding one entry per CDR3 protein. The sample has around 520,000 distinct CDR3 sequences; over 25% are singletons. The CDR3 runs 14 residues. Trimming took off 6 bases at V and 8 bases at J, with 16 bases between the two ends. The same sample was also studied in work on T cells of mothers and their children.

This sequence originates from a boy between 2 and 10 years old in good health. This rearrangement joins TRBV12-3 or TRBV12-4 to TRBJ1-4; a possible D gene is TRBD1 (5 bases). The sample comprised blood. For the CDR3, the DNA is TGTGCCAGCAGGCCTCAGATAGGGGAGGAAAAACTGTTTTTT. Translated: CASRPQIGEEKLFF.